This TCR beta chain appears in the sequencing data of a study of identical twins. This clonotype came up many times. Germline V gene data show CDR1 as SGDLS and CDR2 as YYNGEE. V lost 1 base and J lost 0; bases outside the gene matches: 7. This CDR3 comprises 17 residues. Each CDR3 protein is one row after TCRdb ran MiXCR on the 5' RACE reads. Of about 200,000 distinct CDR3 sequences listed, 6.5% were seen once; the top ten hold 13% to 15%. Separately, the same data were catalogued under a study of T cells expressing NK-cell markers.

Sample: CD8+ T cells sorted from blood. The chain couples TRBV9 to TRBJ2-3; 8 bases match TRBD1. This clonotype was sampled from a woman between 18 and 30 years old in good health. CDR3 nucleotides: TGTGCCAGCAGCGTAAGTCTTAGGACAGGGAGCACAGATACGCAGTATTTT. It codes for CASSVSLRTGSTDTQYF.